This record concerns one T cell receptor (beta chain) sequence. The antigen is undetermined. Libraries were prepared by immunoSEQ multiplex PCR; TCRdb keeps only in-frame clonotypes and omits some of them. This table holds tens of thousands of clones, around 90% found once. This sample is drawn from a study of graft-versus-host responses after intestinal transplantation. Turning to the study itself: Recipients had multivisceral, liver-intestinal, or isolated intestinal transplants.

General study findings and limits: In patients with graft-donor T cell macrochimerism, allograft graft-versus-host to host-versus-graft clonal ratios were high. Marrow from the recipient contained GvH clones, some of which had appeared first in ileum or blood.

V was trimmed by 6 bases and J by 0 bases, leaving 4 bases between them. In germline, CDR1 is ENHRY, CDR2 SYGVKD. This CDR3 has 12 residues. This sample comprised unstimulated CD4+ T cells sorted from spleen or lymph node cells, obtained before intestinal transplant. This TCR derives from a human donor who received an intestinal transplant. The V gene is TRBV10-3, the J gene TRBJ2-3; the D is unclear. CDR3 in amino acids: CAIRGSTDTQYF. CDR3 sequence (DNA): TGTGCCATCAGGGGAAGCACAGATACGCAGTATTTT.